This T cell receptor beta chain came from a study of shared clonotypes between healthy human individuals. Study-wide context: With ages of 18 to 49, the donors were a couple of women and three men. Per donor, three plates held CD4 naive cells, three held CD4 memory, two held CD8 naive and one held CD8 memory.

A remark on this clone: Its antigen remains unknown.

Naive CD8 populations comprised CD45RO-negative cells positively selected for CCR7, excluding terminally differentiated effector memory CD45RA+ cells. Clones were sequenced by immunoSEQ multiplex PCR, and TCRdb holds only the in-frame ones, with some missing. The sample yields millions of clones, over 85% seen once. Germline V gene sequence: CDR1 MDHEN, CDR2 SYDVKM. V lost 3 bases and J lost 4; bases outside the gene matches: 4. The CDR3 is made up of 16 amino acids. Study-level findings and limits: Roughly 5% of naive CD4 clonotypes were common to a few donors. Incompleteness in sorted-subset sequencing, despite large depth, was shown by rarefaction.

Sequencing used naive CD8+ T cells sorted from blood. The chain employs TRBV28 and TRBJ2-3; TRBD2 agrees at 13 bases. The receptor's source is a man between 18 and 29 years old in good health. The CDR3 region is CASSLPTSGGSDTQYF. As DNA, the CDR3 is TGTGCCAGCAGTTTGCCGACTAGCGGGGGGTCAGATACGCAGTATTTT.